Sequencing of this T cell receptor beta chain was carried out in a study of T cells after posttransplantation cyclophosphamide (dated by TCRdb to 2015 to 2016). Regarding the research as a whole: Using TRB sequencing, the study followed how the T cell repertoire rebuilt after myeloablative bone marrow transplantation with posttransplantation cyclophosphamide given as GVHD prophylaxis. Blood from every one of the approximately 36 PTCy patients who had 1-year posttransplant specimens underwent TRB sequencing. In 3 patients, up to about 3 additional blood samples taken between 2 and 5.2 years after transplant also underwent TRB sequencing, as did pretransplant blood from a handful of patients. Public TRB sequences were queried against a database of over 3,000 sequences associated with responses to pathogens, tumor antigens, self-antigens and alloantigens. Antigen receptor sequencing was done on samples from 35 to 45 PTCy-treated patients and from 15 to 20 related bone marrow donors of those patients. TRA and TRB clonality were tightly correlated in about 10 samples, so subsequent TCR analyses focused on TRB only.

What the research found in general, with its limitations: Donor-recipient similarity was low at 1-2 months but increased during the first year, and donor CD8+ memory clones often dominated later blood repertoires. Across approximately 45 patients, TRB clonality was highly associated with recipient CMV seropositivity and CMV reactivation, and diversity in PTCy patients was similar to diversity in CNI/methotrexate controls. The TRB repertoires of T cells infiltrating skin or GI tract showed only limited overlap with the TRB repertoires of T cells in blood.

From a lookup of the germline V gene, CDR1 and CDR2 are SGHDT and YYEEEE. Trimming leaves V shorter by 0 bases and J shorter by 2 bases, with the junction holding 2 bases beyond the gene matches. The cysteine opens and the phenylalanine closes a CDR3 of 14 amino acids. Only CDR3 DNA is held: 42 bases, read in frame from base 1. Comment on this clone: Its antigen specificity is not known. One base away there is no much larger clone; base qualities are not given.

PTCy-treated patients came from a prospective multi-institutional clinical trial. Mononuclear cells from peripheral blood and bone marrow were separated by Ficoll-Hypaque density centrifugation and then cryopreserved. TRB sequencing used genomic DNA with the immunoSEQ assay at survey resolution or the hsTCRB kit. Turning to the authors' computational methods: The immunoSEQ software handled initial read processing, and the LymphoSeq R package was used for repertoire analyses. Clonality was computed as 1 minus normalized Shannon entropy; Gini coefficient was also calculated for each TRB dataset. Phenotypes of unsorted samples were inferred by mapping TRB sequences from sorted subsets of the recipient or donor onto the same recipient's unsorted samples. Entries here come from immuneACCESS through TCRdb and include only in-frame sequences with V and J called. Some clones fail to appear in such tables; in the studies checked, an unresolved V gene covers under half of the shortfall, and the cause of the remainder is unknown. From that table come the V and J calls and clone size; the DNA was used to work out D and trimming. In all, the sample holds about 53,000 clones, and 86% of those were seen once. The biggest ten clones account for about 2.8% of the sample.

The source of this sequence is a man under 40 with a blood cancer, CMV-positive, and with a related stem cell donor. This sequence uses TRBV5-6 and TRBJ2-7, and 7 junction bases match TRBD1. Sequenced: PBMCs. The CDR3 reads CASSLETGTYEQYF. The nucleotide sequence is TGTGCCAGCAGCTTGGAGACAGGGACCTACGAGCAGTACTTC.